The clone carrying this TCR beta chain showed up many times. The entry originates in a study of early T cells in non-severe SARS-CoV-2 infection. Study details: With bulk RNA from unsorted whole blood as input, sequencing yielded unpaired chains.

TCRdb analysed the 5' RACE reads with MiXCR anew, one entry per CDR3 protein. The table lists tens of thousands of distinct CDR3 sequences, approximately 4.6% of them singletons, with roughly 7.7% in the top ten. V shed 3 bases and J shed 2 bases, with 7 bases lying between them. Looked up from germline, CDR1 is WNHNN and CDR2 is SYGVQD (reference sequence). This CDR3 has 13 amino acids. The sample comprised whole blood. The TCR sequence derives from an adult who was a healthcare worker with PCR-confirmed SARS-CoV-2 infection or an uninfected control (not recorded which). The gene calls are TRBV10-1 and TRBJ2-5, with D hard to call. In nucleotides, the CDR3 is TGCGCCAGCAGTGAAAGGCAGCAAGAGACCCAGTACTTC. This sequence encodes CASSERQQETQYF.